At least ten counts were recorded for the clone carrying this T cell receptor (beta chain). TCRdb fed the 5' RACE reads into MiXCR, producing one record per CDR3 protein. The table lists around 37,000 distinct CDR3 sequences, 12% to 15% of them singletons. The data were obtained in a study of neurological immune-mediated disorders. This CDR3 contains 12 residues. Trimming pared 4 bases from V and 7 bases from J, leaving 7 bases between. Per germline, CDR1 SNHLY and CDR2 FYNNEI. The TCR was taken from a woman aged 50 to 60 with HTLV-1-associated myelopathy (HAM/TSP). V is TRBV2 and J is TRBJ2-2; the D is unclear. Sequenced input: PBMCs. CDR3 in amino acids: CASSVEYGELFF. The CDR3, as DNA: TGTGCCAGCAGTGTGGAATACGGGGAGCTGTTTTTT.